This is a list of T cell receptor beta chains from one sample in a study of cytomegalovirus exposure and HLA in healthy donors. Sequenced by immunoSEQ multiplex PCR; TCRdb stores in-frame clones only, minus some. The sample consists of nearly 200,000 clones, 82% of them appearing once. The specimen was PBMCs. The receptors originated from a boy between 2 and 10 years old in good health and CMV-seronegative. Each CDR3 is given with its conserved first and last residue. Fields, in order: V gene, J gene, CDR3 protein.

V gene: TRBV7-9
J gene: TRBJ2-3
CDR3 protein: CASSLVGGEYTDTQYF

V gene: TRBV7-9
J gene: TRBJ1-2
CDR3 protein: CASRLDTTNYGYTF

V gene: TRBV11-2
J gene: TRBJ1-1
CDR3 protein: CASSLEGRTEAFF

V gene: TRBV10-3
J gene: TRBJ1-2
CDR3 protein: CAIRRWEGGYTF

V gene: TRBV7-2
J gene: TRBJ2-1
CDR3 protein: CASRSAGGNEQFF

V gene: TRBV9
J gene: TRBJ1-6
CDR3 protein: CASSVESGSASPLHF

V gene: TRBV23-1
J gene: TRBJ2-7
CDR3 protein: CASSRPGAASRSYEQYF

V gene: TRBV5-8
J gene: TRBJ2-3
CDR3 protein: CASSLGTSGPTDTQYF

V gene: TRBV11-2
J gene: TRBJ2-2
CDR3 protein: CASSLAGGGNTGELFF

V gene: TRBV29-1
J gene: TRBJ1-2
CDR3 protein: CSVDRGSFRGYTF

V gene: TRBV4-3
J gene: TRBJ1-2
CDR3 protein: CASSHSLGQPYGYTF

V gene: TRBV15
J gene: TRBJ1-5
CDR3 protein: CATSRPTRGGNQPQHF

V gene: TRBV7-2
J gene: TRBJ2-3
CDR3 protein: CASSLLPDTQYF

V gene: TRBV7-9
J gene: TRBJ1-2
CDR3 protein: CASSLQNRLYYGYTF

V gene: TRBV6-1
J gene: TRBJ1-6
CDR3 protein: CASSSYNNSPLHF

V gene: TRBV7-2
J gene: TRBJ2-5
CDR3 protein: CASSLRLAETQYF

V gene: TRBV7-2
J gene: TRBJ1-5
CDR3 protein: CASSPGGSNQPQHF

V gene: TRBV2
J gene: TRBJ1-4
CDR3 protein: CASRPPIGPETLATNEKLFF

V gene: TRBV7-3
J gene: TRBJ2-5
CDR3 protein: CASSLNSEETQYF

V gene: TRBV27
J gene: TRBJ2-1
CDR3 protein: CASSRTGTSNEQFF

V gene: TRBV2
J gene: TRBJ2-1
CDR3 protein: CASSQSSGIPAGEQFF

V gene: TRBV15
J gene: TRBJ1-3
CDR3 protein: CATSRDRGLSTGNTIYF

V gene: TRBV2
J gene: TRBJ2-7
CDR3 protein: CASSDPRGLAGKFSYEQYF

V gene: TRBV18
J gene: TRBJ2-3
CDR3 protein: CASSPTSGGVTDTQYF

V gene: TRBV18
J gene: TRBJ1-2
CDR3 protein: CASSPLGQGGNYGYTF

V gene: TRBV5-1
J gene: TRBJ1-2
CDR3 protein: CASSFEGAASYGYTF

V gene: TRBV6-5
J gene: TRBJ2-5
CDR3 protein: CASRTAIPFETQYF

V gene: TRBV6-5
J gene: TRBJ1-2
CDR3 protein: CASRSPGSGYTF

V gene: TRBV21-1
J gene: TRBJ1-5
CDR3 protein: CASSIHHRGIVYSNQPQHF

V gene: TRBV5-1
J gene: TRBJ1-2
CDR3 protein: CASSLRDSSSGYTF

V gene: TRBV9
J gene: TRBJ2-5
CDR3 protein: CASSVEGLAGFQETQYF

V gene: TRBV9
J gene: TRBJ2-5
CDR3 protein: CASSVERGLKEQYF

V gene: TRBV30
J gene: TRBJ1-2
CDR3 protein: CAVGVDGYTF

V gene: TRBV4-2
J gene: TRBJ2-1
CDR3 protein: CASSQGLETRKWDSSYNEQFF

V gene: TRBV5-1
J gene: TRBJ2-2
CDR3 protein: CASSLPSGGTGELFF

V gene: TRBV9
J gene: TRBJ1-1
CDR3 protein: CASSVIAGGNTEAFF

V gene: TRBV11-1
J gene: TRBJ2-7
CDR3 protein: CASSLDSGIPYEQYF

V gene: TRBV7-9
J gene: TRBJ2-5
CDR3 protein: CASSSREGSQYF

V gene: TRBV19
J gene: TRBJ2-5
CDR3 protein: CASSINRGYQETQYF

V gene: TRBV5-5
J gene: TRBJ2-3
CDR3 protein: CASSLVSAGSADTQYF

V gene: TRBV9
J gene: TRBJ1-1
CDR3 protein: CASSVEYGDTEAFF

V gene: TRBV7-8
J gene: TRBJ1-4
CDR3 protein: CASSSYSEKLFF

V gene: TRBV5-1
J gene: TRBJ2-5
CDR3 protein: CASNQTPAGGKETQYF

V gene: TRBV5-4
J gene: TRBJ1-2
CDR3 protein: CASSSTGESYGYTF

V gene: TRBV27
J gene: TRBJ1-5
CDR3 protein: CASSPGTGYQPQHF